The 9 T cell receptor beta chains presented below share a single source sample, sequenced in a study of tumor-infiltrating lymphocytes in primary liver carcinoma. Priming with a constant-region primer yielded TCR beta cDNA from 500 ng total RNA. Sequencing libraries for TCR beta derived from three nested multiplex PCR rounds that used slightly modified ARM-PCR. TRBV1-TRBV30 forward and Cbeta reverse primers drove the first two approximately 10-cycle rounds. TCRdb re-derived calls from the multiplex PCR reads in MiXCR, one entry per CDR3 protein. The sample carries 95,000 to 150,000 distinct CDR3 sequences, 50% to 65% recorded once. Unsorted bulk tissue (roughly 19-31 mg) underwent RNA and DNA co-extraction. The sequenced sample was liver tumor tissue from sampling region 1. The sample's subset: tumor region T1, superior pole. The receptor source for this set is a woman between 55 and 75 years old with primary liver carcinoma and hepatitis B virus infection.

Turning to this clonotype: One junction end does not reproduce the germline sequence, and a read error may be involved. The rearrangement joins TRBV11-1 to TRBJ2-3; 10 bases map to TRBD2. This CDR3 is 16 amino acids long. The germline V gene encodes CDR1 SGHAT and CDR2 FQDESV (reference sequence). The CDR3 here is CASRPGTSDSKDTQYF. Written as DNA, the CDR3 is TGTGCCAGCAGACCCGGGACTAGCGATAGCAAAGATACGCAGTATTTT.

The gene calls are TRBV6-1 and TRBJ1-2; D remains ambiguous. V was clipped by 10 bases and J by 4 bases, with 19 bases between them. The CDR3 is 14 amino acids. Germline V gives CDR1 MNHNS, CDR2 SASEGT. The CDR3 DNA sequence: TGTGCCACTGAAACGATAGCACCCTCCTATGGCTACACCTTC. Protein: CATETIAPSYGYTF.

The chain recombines TRBV11-2 with TRBJ2-2; 8 bases are shared with TRBD2. Germline CDR1 is SGHAT and CDR2 is FQNNGV. This CDR3 region has 16 residues. V trimming: 8 bases; J trimming: 3 bases; junction bases outside the gene matches: 11. The CDR3 region has the DNA TGTGCCAGCGGGGTGCTAGCGGGTGCGGACACCGGGGAGCTGTTTTTT. This gives the protein CASGVLAGADTGELFF.

The chain is built from TRBV7-3 and TRBJ1-1; no clear D gene. With 2 bases removed from V and 0 bases from J, the gap between germline ends came to 10 bases. The length of the CDR3 is 15 residues. Germline V gene lookup returns CDR1 SGHTA and CDR2 FQGTGA. The DNA of the CDR3 is TGTGCCAGCAGCTTATTGTCAGTGATGAACACTGAAGCTTTCTTT. Translating it yields CASSLLSVMNTEAFF.

Points on this clonotype: The germline gene is not matched at one end of the junction; a read error may be the cause. The chain combines TRBV5-4 with TRBJ2-6, with D possibly matching TRBD1 (6 bases). Germline V lookup: CDR1 SGHNT, CDR2 YYREEE (reference sequence). This CDR3 region has 15 residues. The CDR3 DNA reads as TGTGCCAGCAGCACTCGGACAGCTGGGGCCAACGTCCTGGCTTTC. It yields the protein CASSTRTAGANVLAF.

As for this clonotype: With a much larger clone just one base away, this may be a read error. The chain links TRBV29-1 to TRBJ1-1, with TRBD1 as a possible D gene (5 bases). This CDR3 contains 11 residues. Germline CDR1 reads SQVTM; CDR2 reads ANQGSEA. Trimming removed 5 bases at V and 6 bases at J, with 10 bases between. The CDR3 DNA reads TGCAGCGTTTCCCGGGGGGCTGAAGCTTTCTTT. Residues: CSVSRGAEAFF.

CDR3 DNA: TGTGCCAGCAGCTCCCCTCAGCTTTCCGCTGGGCGGTACTTC. It codes for CASSSPQLSAGRYF. The rearrangement links TRBV11-2 to TRBJ2-7; D remains unclear. In germline, CDR1 is SGHAT, CDR2 FQNNGV. The V gene lost 4 bases and the J gene lost 12 bases, with 22 bases spanning the gap. There are 14 residues in the CDR3.

V usage is TRBV28 and J usage is TRBJ2-3; TRBD2 aligns across 13 bases. Trimming took 8 bases from V and 4 from J; bases not matched to a gene: 3. The CDR3 consists of 14 residues. Per the germline V gene, CDR1 is MDHEN and CDR2 is SYDVKM. In DNA form, the CDR3 reads TGTGCCAGCGCCGGACTAGCGGGAGCAGATACGCAGTATTTT. This gives the protein CASAGLAGADTQYF.

Notes on this clonotype: Mismatch with germline at one junction end may stem from a read error. The chain joins TRBV12-3 or TRBV12-4 to TRBJ1-6, with D perhaps matching TRBD1 (5 bases). This CDR3 spans 13 amino acids. The CDR3: CASRLGDHSSLHF. The CDR3 DNA follows: TGTGCCAGCAGGTTGGGGGATCATTCATCCCTCCACTTT.